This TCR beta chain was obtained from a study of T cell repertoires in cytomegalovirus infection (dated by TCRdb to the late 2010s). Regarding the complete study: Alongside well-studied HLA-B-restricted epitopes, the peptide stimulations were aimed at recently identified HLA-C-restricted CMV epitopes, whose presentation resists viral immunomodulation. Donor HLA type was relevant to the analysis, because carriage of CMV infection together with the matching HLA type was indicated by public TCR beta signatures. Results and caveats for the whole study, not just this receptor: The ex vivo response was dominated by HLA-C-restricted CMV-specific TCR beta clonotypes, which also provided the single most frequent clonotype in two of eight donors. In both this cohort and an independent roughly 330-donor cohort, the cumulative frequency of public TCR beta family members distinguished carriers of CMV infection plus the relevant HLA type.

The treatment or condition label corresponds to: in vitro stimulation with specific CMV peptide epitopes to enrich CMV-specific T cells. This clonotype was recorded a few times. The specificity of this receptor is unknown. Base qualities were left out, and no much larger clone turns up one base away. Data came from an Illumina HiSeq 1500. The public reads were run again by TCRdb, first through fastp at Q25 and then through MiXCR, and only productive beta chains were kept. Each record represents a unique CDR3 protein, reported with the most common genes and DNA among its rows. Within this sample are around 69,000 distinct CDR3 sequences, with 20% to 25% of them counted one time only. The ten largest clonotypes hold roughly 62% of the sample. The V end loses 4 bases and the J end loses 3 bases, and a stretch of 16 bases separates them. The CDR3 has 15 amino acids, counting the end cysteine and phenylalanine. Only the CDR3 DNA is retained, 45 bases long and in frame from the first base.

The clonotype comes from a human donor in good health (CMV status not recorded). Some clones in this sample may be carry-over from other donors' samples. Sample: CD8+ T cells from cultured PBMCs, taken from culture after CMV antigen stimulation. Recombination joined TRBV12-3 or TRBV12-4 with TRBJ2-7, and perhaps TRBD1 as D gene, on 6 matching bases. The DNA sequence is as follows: TGTGCCAGCAGTTCAGCCCGGGACATGGACTACGAGCAGTACTTC. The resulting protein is CASSSARDMDYEQYF.